This entry features one T cell receptor beta chain sequence. The method was immunoSEQ multiplex PCR; TCRdb's version includes in-frame clones alone and lacks a portion of them. In the table there are about 120,000 clones, about 95% of which are singletons. This sample stems from a study of siplizumab effects on memory and regulatory T cells. Germline assignment: CDR1 MNHEY and CDR2 SMNVEV (reference sequence). With 2 bases removed from V and 0 bases from J, the gap between germline ends came to 11 bases. The CDR3 length is 15 residues. Input material: non-Treg CD4+ T cells sorted from blood. The rearrangement links TRBV27 to TRBJ2-7, with D possibly TRBD2 on 6 matching bases. The TCR comes from a human donor in good health. The CDR3 coding sequence is TGTGCCAGCAGTTTAAAATCGGGAGTCTCCTACGAGCAGTACTTC. This sequence encodes CASSLKSGVSYEQYF.